These 30 T cell receptor beta chains came from one sample sequenced in a study of OX40 agonist ivuxolimab in advanced cancers. Sequencing used immunoSEQ multiplex PCR; TCRdb keeps in-frame clones, though not all of them. The sample has 66,000 or so clones; 82% are singletons. The sample was CD4+ or CD8+ T cells sorted from blood, taken in a trial of the OX40 agonist ivuxolimab. The receptors were sampled from an adult with an advanced solid tumor such as melanoma, head and neck, liver or kidney cancer.

The rearrangement links TRBV19 to TRBJ2-3; no reliable D call. V dropped 5 bases and J dropped 0 bases, with 9 bases sitting between them. The germline V gene has CDR1 LNHDA and CDR2 SQIVND (reference sequence). CDR3 length: 14 residues. The chain's CDR3 is CASSLAHSTDTQYF. The CDR3, as DNA: TGTGCCAGTAGTCTCGCCCACAGCACAGATACGCAGTATTTT.

This clone was picked up a small number of times. V is TRBV5-6 and J is TRBJ2-7, with D possibly being TRBD2 (6 bases). CDR3 size: 14 residues. Germline V CDR1 and CDR2: SGHDT, YYEEEE. V was trimmed by 7 bases and J by 6 bases, leaving 20 bases between them. The CDR3 region has the DNA TGTGCCAGCGCCATATGGGGGGTAAATCCCGAGCAGTACTTC. As protein: CASAIWGVNPEQYF.

The CDR3 is CASSLAGTGSGNTIYF. The CDR3 DNA follows: TGTGCCAGCAGCTTAGCGGGCACAGGGTCCGGAAACACCATATATTTT. The chain joins TRBV7-9 to TRBJ1-3; possible D gene TRBD1, 6 bases. The CDR3 has 16 amino acids. Germline CDR1 is SEHNR and CDR2 is FQNEAQ (reference sequence). V gave up 0 bases and J gave up 4 bases, with 13 bases separating them.

This chain joins TRBV4-1 and TRBJ2-3; D may be TRBD2 (7 bases). Germline V gives CDR1 MGHRA, CDR2 YSYEKL. Trimming took 4 bases from V and 6 from J, leaving 14 bases between them. There are 14 residues in the CDR3. This CDR3 is CASSLRGGPDTQYF. Written as DNA, the CDR3 is TGCGCCAGCAGCCTGAGGGGGGGGCCGGATACGCAGTATTTT.

V usage is TRBV7-7 and J usage is TRBJ1-2, with a tentative D call TRBD1 (5 bases). V shed 5 bases and J shed 3 bases, with 19 bases lying between them. The CDR3 totals 16 residues. CDR1 is SSHAT and CDR2 is FNYEAQ in the germline V gene (reference sequence). The CDR3 nucleotides read TGTGCCAGCAGCCCCCGCCGGGGAGGGGAGGACTATGGCTACACCTTC. This encodes CASSPRRGGEDYGYTF.

The rearrangement joins TRBV5-4 to TRBJ2-7; 7 bases match TRBD2. Germline CDR1 is SGHNT and CDR2 is YYREEE (reference sequence). The CDR3 has 13 residues. V shed 4 bases, J shed 3 bases, and the junction held 4 bases outside the gene matches. In nucleotides, the CDR3 is TGTGCCAGCAGCCGACTAGCAGACTACGAGCAGTACTTC. Protein sequence: CASSRLADYEQYF.

The chain links TRBV4-2 to TRBJ1-1, with D hard to call. Trimming shortened V by 7 bases and J by 1 base, and 16 bases separated the two germline ends. The CDR3 spans 15 residues. The V gene's germline CDR1 is LGHNA and CDR2 YNFKEQ. The CDR3 DNA reads as TGTGCCAGCATCCGGACGGCTAGCGCGAACACTGAAGCTTTCTTT. Protein: CASIRTASANTEAFF.

The genes are TRBV6-1 and TRBJ2-3; D is ambiguous. V lost 1 base and J lost 7, with 0 bases in between. The CDR3 extends over 10 amino acids. Germline V CDR1 and CDR2: MNHNS, SASEGT. The CDR3 DNA follows: TGTGCCAGCAGTGAAGATACGCAGTATTTT. It yields the protein CASSEDTQYF.

There are a few counts of this clone. One junction end does not reproduce the germline sequence, and a read error may be involved. J is TRBJ2-5 and V is TRBV30, with a weak D call TRBD1 (5 bases). Germline CDR1 reads GTSNPN; CDR2 reads SVGIG (reference sequence). CDR3 size: 13 residues. Here the CDR3 DNA reads TGTGCCTGGAGTAAGCAGGGCCCAGAGGCCCAGTACTTC. Translated, it gives CAWSKQGPEAQYF.

The rearrangement uses TRBV5-6 and TRBJ2-3; D not certain. V was cut by 1 base and J by 6 bases, with 6 bases left in between. CDR3 length: 12 amino acids. From germline, CDR1 is SGHDT and CDR2 YYEEEE. The CDR3: CASSLPFDTQYF. In DNA, the CDR3 is TGTGCCAGCAGCTTGCCATTTGATACGCAGTATTTT.

CDR3 DNA: TGTGCCAGCAGCTCTAGCTACACCGGGGAGCTGTTTTTT. Its translation is CASSSSYTGELFF. The V gene is TRBV11-3, the J gene TRBJ2-2, with D possibly matching TRBD2 (5 bases). The CDR3 extends over 13 amino acids. With 4 bases removed from V and 3 bases from J, the gap between germline ends came to 6 bases. Germline V lookup: CDR1 SGHNT, CDR2 YENEEA.

The V call is TRBV6-1, the J call TRBJ1-5; tentatively, D is TRBD1 (5 bases). The CDR3 spans 14 residues. CDR1 is MNHNS, CDR2 SASEGT, per germline. The V end lost 8 bases, the J end lost 2 bases, and 13 bases lay between the germline ends. The CDR3 bases are TGTGCCAGCGGGGGTGGGGCTCGCAATCAGCCCCAGCATTTT. It encodes CASGGGARNQPQHF.

The chain joins TRBV29-1 to TRBJ1-2; 9 bases fit TRBD1. Per the germline V gene, CDR1 is SQVTM and CDR2 is ANQGSEA. The V gene end was trimmed by 6 bases and the J gene end by 4 bases; junction bases not matched to a gene: 3. The CDR3 totals 12 residues. The CDR3 nucleotides read TGCAGCGTCACAGGGGGCAGCTATGGCTACACCTTC. Encoded protein: CSVTGGSYGYTF.

The chain uses TRBV7-9 and TRBJ2-7, with 8 bases matching TRBD2. V gave up 4 bases and J gave up 3 bases; unmatched junction bases: 17. The CDR3 has 18 amino acids. Germline CDR1 and CDR2: SEHNR and FQNEAQ (reference sequence). The chain's CDR3 is CASSSRGLAQWGDYEQYF. The CDR3 bases are TGTGCCAGCAGCTCCAGAGGACTAGCCCAATGGGGGGACTACGAGCAGTACTTC.

The V and J genes are TRBV5-1 and TRBJ2-1; D remains unclear. V dropped 4 bases and J dropped 4 bases, with 9 bases sitting between them. The CDR3 length is 13 residues. The germline V gene encodes CDR1 SGHRS and CDR2 YFSETQ. The CDR3 DNA reads as TGCGCCAGCAGCATGGAAGGGTACAATGAGCAGTTCTTC. It codes for CASSMEGYNEQFF.

The chain has TRBV7-2 and TRBJ2-5, with a possible D match to TRBD2 (7 bases). The germline V gene encodes CDR1 SGHTA and CDR2 FQGNSA. Trimming pared 2 bases from V and 1 base from J, leaving 11 bases between. This CDR3 is built from 15 residues. The CDR3 protein is CASSLSGTIQETQYF. As DNA, the CDR3 is TGTGCCAGCAGCTTAAGCGGGACAATCCAAGAGACCCAGTACTTC. Full variable domain (outside the CDR3, taken from reference TRBV7-2 and TRBJ2-5): GAGVSQSPSNKVTEKGKDVELRCDPISGHTALYWYRQSLGQGLEFLIYFQGNSAPDKSGLPSDRFSAERTGGSVSTLTIQRTQQEDSAVYLCASSLSGTIQETQYFGPGTRLLVL.

The V and J genes are TRBV6-5 and TRBJ1-5, with D uncertain. CDR1 and CDR2 from the germline V gene are MNHEY and SVGAGI. CDR3 length equals 15 residues. Trimming shortened V by 6 bases and J by 1 base, and 13 bases separated the two germline ends. CDR3 nucleotides: TGTGCCAGCAGGTTACACTCAGGCAGCAATCAGCCCCAGCATTTT. It codes for CASRLHSGSNQPQHF.

This clone has just one count. The genes are TRBV28 and TRBJ2-7; TRBD1 matches at 7 bases. This CDR3 comprises 15 residues. With V trimmed by 6 bases and J by 3 bases, 11 bases remained unmatched. Looked up from germline, CDR1 is MDHEN and CDR2 is SYDVKM. Here the CDR3 DNA reads TGTGCCAGCAGCCGCAACGACAGGGCGGTCTACGAGCAGTACTTC. Protein sequence: CASSRNDRAVYEQYF.

This chain links TRBV5-4 with TRBJ2-7; D not certain. Trimming pared 2 bases from V and 3 bases from J, leaving 6 bases between. The CDR3 has 12 amino acids. Germline lookup yields CDR1 SGHNT and CDR2 YYREEE (reference sequence). The CDR3 nucleotides read TGTGCCAGCAGCTTTGATAACTACGAGCAGTACTTC. Its translation: CASSFDNYEQYF.

The chain couples TRBV5-4 to TRBJ2-3, with D unclear. Germline lookup yields CDR1 SGHNT and CDR2 YYREEE (reference sequence). The V end lost 0 bases, the J end lost 0 bases, and 8 bases lay between the germline ends. This CDR3 comprises 15 residues. Written as DNA, the CDR3 is TGTGCCAGCAGCTTGGATAGTAGTAGCACAGATACGCAGTATTTT. Its translation is CASSLDSSSTDTQYF.

The CDR3, as DNA: TGTGCCAGCAGCTCCAGGCTGTCTAGCTCCTACGAGCAGTACTTC. It translates to CASSSRLSSSYEQYF. The chain is built from TRBV7-2 and TRBJ2-7; D call uncertain. Germline lookup yields CDR1 SGHTA and CDR2 FQGNSA. V was trimmed by 4 bases and J by 0 bases, leaving 13 bases between them. CDR3 length: 15 amino acids.

This chain links TRBV13 with TRBJ2-7, with 9 positions matching TRBD1. Losses at the gene ends were 6 bases for V and 3 bases for J; bases not matched to a gene: 6. CDR1 PRHDT and CDR2 FYEKMQ come from the germline V gene (reference sequence). The CDR3 runs to 14 residues. CDR3 coding DNA: TGTGCCAGCAGAGGGACAGGGATAAACTACGAGCAGTACTTC. The encoded protein is CASRGTGINYEQYF.

This chain connects TRBV5-1 to TRBJ2-6, with 8 bases matching TRBD1. This CDR3 is 18 amino acids long. Germline V gene lookup returns CDR1 SGHRS and CDR2 YFSETQ. V gave up 5 bases and J gave up 1 base; unmatched junction bases: 11. The DNA for the CDR3 is TGCGCCAGCAGTATAACCGGGACAGGATTATCTGGGGCCAACGTCCTGACTTTC. Amino acid sequence: CASSITGTGLSGANVLTF.

The rearrangement links TRBV11-2 to TRBJ1-2; possible D gene TRBD1, 5 bases. With 5 bases removed from V and 7 bases from J, the gap between germline ends came to 11 bases. The germline gives CDR1 SGHAT, CDR2 FQNNGV. The CDR3 has 12 residues. DNA for the CDR3: TGTGCCAGCAGCCCCCGGGACGGTGGCTACACCTTC. Amino acids: CASSPRDGGYTF. Full variable domain (outside the CDR3, taken from reference TRBV11-2 and TRBJ1-2): EAGVAQSPRYKIIEKRQSVAFWCNPISGHATLYWYQQILGQGPKLLIQFQNNGVVDDSQLPKDRFSAERLKGVDSTLKIQPAKLEDSAVYLCASSPRDGGYTFGSGTRLTVV.

This chain connects TRBV7-2 to TRBJ2-7; no clear D. The germline V gene encodes CDR1 SGHTA and CDR2 FQGNSA. Trimming cost V 1 base and J 7 bases, with 14 bases left between them. This CDR3 comprises 14 residues. The CDR3 spells CASSLDFGAREQYF. CDR3 coding DNA: TGTGCCAGCAGCTTAGATTTTGGTGCGCGTGAGCAGTACTTC.

This chain joins TRBV23-1 and TRBJ2-1, with TRBD1 identical over 8 bases. TRBV23-1 is filed as an ORF, its function uncertain. The CDR3 has 14 amino acids. Trimming at V came to 2 bases and at J to 7 bases, leaving 4 bases not matched to a gene. The CDR3 DNA follows: TGCGCCAGCAGTCAAAGAACAGGGGGTAATGAGCAGTTCTTC. This codes for CASSQRTGGNEQFF.

The CDR3 DNA sequence: TGTGCCAGCAGCTTAGTTCGGGAAAGTGATACGCAGTATTTT. It is translated as CASSLVRESDTQYF. The chain joins TRBV7-2 to TRBJ2-3, with D possibly being TRBD2 (5 bases). The CDR3 totals 14 residues. V was shortened by 1 base and J by 6 bases, with 11 bases between the two germline ends. Germline V gene data show CDR1 as SGHTA and CDR2 as FQGNSA.

This clone occurred once. At the DNA level, this CDR3 is encoded by other sequences in the same sample as well. V is TRBV5-1 and J is TRBJ2-3; TRBD2 is a possible D gene (5 bases). The CDR3 runs to 15 residues. The germline V and J ends were trimmed by 0 bases and 2 bases, with 10 bases remaining between them. Germline values: CDR1 SGHRS, CDR2 YFSETQ. The CDR3 coding sequence is TGCGCCAGCAGCTTGGACGGACTGGACACAGATACGCAGTATTTT. It encodes CASSLDGLDTDTQYF.

The chain links TRBV7-2 to TRBJ2-1; 14 bases agree with TRBD2. V lost 6 bases and J lost 0; bases outside the gene matches: 1. The CDR3 spans 16 residues. From germline, CDR1 is SGHTA and CDR2 FQGNSA. The CDR3, as DNA: TGTGCCAGCAGGGGGACTAGCGGGAGCTCCTACAATGAGCAGTTCTTC. It codes for CASRGTSGSSYNEQFF.

Regarding this clone: Its ends do not fully match the called genes, so a read error is possible. V is TRBV5-1 and J is TRBJ2-1; perhaps TRBD2 as D (5 bases). Germline V gene data show CDR1 as SGHRS and CDR2 as YFSETQ. The CDR3 spans 16 residues. The CDR3 spells CASSLGLGSSYNEQFF. The CDR3 DNA is TGCGCCAGCAGTTTGGGTTTGGGGAGCTCCTACAATGAGCAGTTCTTC.